This T cell receptor (beta chain) came from a study of cytomegalovirus exposure and HLA in healthy donors. TCRdb's table, derived via immunoSEQ multiplex PCR, lists solely in-frame clones and lacks some. Among roughly 43,000 clones listed, 80% to 95% were seen once. The CDR3 contains 14 residues. Germline V gene sequence: CDR1 SEHNR, CDR2 FQNEAQ (reference sequence). Trimming shortened V by 2 bases and J by 5 bases, and 10 bases separated the two germline ends. The sequenced material came from PBMCs. The V and J genes are TRBV7-9 and TRBJ1-5; a weak D match, TRBD1 (5 bases). This clonotype was obtained from a young woman in good health and CMV-seronegative. The CDR3 reads CASSLQGGDQPQHF. CDR3 nucleotides: TGTGCCAGCAGCTTACAGGGTGGGGATCAGCCCCAGCATTTT.